Given below is one T cell receptor beta chain in context. This clonotype came up a few times. Its antigen is currently not known. The input lacks base qualities; no much larger clone sits a single base away. This entry is derived from a study of T cells after yellow fever vaccination (dated by TCRdb to between 2018 and 2021). Context from the whole study: The SMART-Seq v4 Ultra Low Input RNA kit was used to prepare libraries from fractions with low cell numbers. Bulk PBMC replicates and cell subsets were isolated from blood drawn at multiple timepoints before and after both primary and secondary immunization. To follow T-cell clones before and after primary and booster YFV17D yellow fever vaccination, bulk TCR alpha and beta repertoires were sequenced over time. Two healthy male donors made up the cohort, one aged 18 to 30 years and the other aged 30 to 40 years. Results the study describes overall, beyond this receptor: Most clones expanded after primary vaccination were re-detected after the booster (approximately 96% of CD4 and around 86% of CD8), suggesting broad memory maintenance. Computational filtering was needed because FACS-sorted repertoires could contain abundant contaminating clonotypes from the bulk population. A small share of clonotypes occurred in both CD4 and CD8 compartments, likely arising from convergent recombination. The secondary T-cell response was weaker than the primary response but faster, peaking on day 5 instead of day 15. Because the study included only a couple of donors, the extent to which the findings can be generalized is limited.

The sequencing machine was an Illumina NovaSeq 6000. Synthesis of TCR cDNA relied on 5'RACE template switching, a step that introduced a universal primer site along with unique molecular identifiers. cDNA synthesis was primed from both the TCR alpha and TCR beta constant segments. Library amplification used two PCR steps, and the second PCR step added sample barcodes and sequencing adapters. Sequencing of libraries was done on Illumina HiSeq 2500 (2x100 bp) or NovaSeq (2x150 bp). In the paper's pipeline: MIGEC handled demultiplexing of reads and collapsing into UMI consensus sequences, while MiXCR performed V(D)J alignment. Vaccine-responding clonotypes were defined with edgeR using replicate PBMC samples, requiring FDR below 0.01 and a log2 fold change above 5 up to day 15. Each bulk clonotype was labeled CD4 or CD8 based on which sequenced repertoire, CD4 or CD8, contained the clonotype at higher abundance. In TCRdb, the public reads were trimmed at Q25 with fastp and aligned with MiXCR, with productive beta chains retained. Rows merge per CDR3 protein into single entries with the most common DNA and genes. The V and J calls come from TCRdb's annotation, not from the publication. This sample holds roughly 400,000 distinct CDR3 sequences; roughly a sixth were observed only once. The top ten clones comprise roughly a sixth of the sample.

Relative to germline, V is missing 1 base and J is missing 8 bases, with 7 bases of the junction outside any gene match. From the cysteine through the phenylalanine, the CDR3 covers 14 amino acids. Only CDR3 DNA remains: 42 bases, in frame from the first base. Taken from the germline V gene (reference sequence), the CDR1 and CDR2 loops are DFQATT and SNEGSKA. This sample's treatment or condition label indicates: live attenuated yellow fever vaccine strain. At each blood-draw timepoint, two biological replicates of bulk PBMCs were collected. PBMCs were isolated from peripheral blood using a standard Ficoll-Paque protocol. TriZol was used to extract RNA from bulk PBMCs, from CD4 and CD8 fractions, and from dextramer-positive and dextramer-negative fractions.

This TCR was sampled from a man aged 18 to 29 who received the YFV17D yellow fever vaccine. The sequencing here drew on PBMCs, taken before the yellow fever booster vaccination. The rearranged segments are TRBV20-1 and TRBJ2-4, with 8 middle bases fitting TRBD1. The DNA sequence reads TGCAGTGCTAGAGGTGACAGGGGTTGGCACATTCAGTACTTC. Protein translation: CSARGDRGWHIQYF.